This T cell receptor beta chain was captured in a study of T cells in Graves' hyperthyroidism and ophthalmopathy. Study observations and caveats: In the analysis, a 13 V-J model separated ophthalmopathy from stable hyperthyroidism.

The hyperthyroidism was newly diagnosed and had lasted under 2 months; the patients were aged 18 to 65. This clonotype has a handful of counts. Its target is not known. After removal of 2 bases from V and 6 bases from J, the junction contained 6 bases not matched to a gene. The CDR3 is 14 amino acids. The germline V gene encodes CDR1 MDHEN and CDR2 SYDVKM. Regions amplified from RNA transcripts were the TCR beta CDR3 regions. RT-PCR in the first round (using the HTBI primer set) targeted the TCR CDR3. MiXCR, run by TCRdb on the multiplex PCR reads, gives a single entry per CDR3 protein. The table lists fewer than 350,000 distinct CDR3 sequences, roughly 15% of them singletons.

The TCR comes from a woman between 50 and 59 years old with Graves' hyperthyroidism that later progressed to Graves' ophthalmopathy. The chain links TRBV28 to TRBJ2-7; 8 positions match TRBD2. Sample: blood. For the CDR3, the DNA is TGTGCCAGCAGTTTACCGGGACTAGTTAGCGAGCAGTACTTC. Translation: CASSLPGLVSEQYF. Full variable domain (missing parts from reference TRBV28 and TRBJ2-7): DVKVTQSSRYLVKRTGEKVFLECVQDMDHENMFWYRQDPGLGLRLIYFSYDVKMKEKGDIPEGYSVSREKKERFSLILESASTNQTSMYLCASSLPGLVSEQYFGPGTRLTVT.